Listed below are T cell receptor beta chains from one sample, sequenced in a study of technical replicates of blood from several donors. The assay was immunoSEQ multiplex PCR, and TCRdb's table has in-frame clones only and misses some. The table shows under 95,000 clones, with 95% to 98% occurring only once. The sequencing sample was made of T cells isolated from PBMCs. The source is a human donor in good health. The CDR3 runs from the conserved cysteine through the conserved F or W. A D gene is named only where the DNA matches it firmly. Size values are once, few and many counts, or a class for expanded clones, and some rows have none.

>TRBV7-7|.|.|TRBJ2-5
CASSSGTMGETQYF
TGTGCTAGCAGCTCCGGGACAATGGGTGAGACCCAGTACTTC
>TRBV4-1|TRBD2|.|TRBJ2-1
CASSQLKGLAVINNEQFF
TGCGCCAGCAGCCAACTAAAGGGACTAGCGGTAATTAACAATGAGCAGTTCTTC
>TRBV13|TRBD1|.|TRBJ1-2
CASSPRQGRYGYTF
TGTGCCAGCAGCCCCCGACAGGGCCGCTATGGCTACACCTTC
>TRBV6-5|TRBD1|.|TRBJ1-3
CASSYSLAGQGDTIYF
TGTGCCAGCAGTTACTCGCTCGCGGGACAGGGGGACACCATATATTTT
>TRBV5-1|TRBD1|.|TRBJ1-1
CASSGETGGNTEAFF
TGCGCCAGCAGCGGGGAGACAGGGGGCAACACTGAAGCTTTCTTT
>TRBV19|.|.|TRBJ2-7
CASNSGSSYEQYF
TGTGCCAGTAATTCGGGATCCTCCTACGAGCAGTACTTC
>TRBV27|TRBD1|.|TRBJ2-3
CASSYGQATQYF
TGTGCCAGCAGTTACGGACAGGCAACGCAGTATTTT
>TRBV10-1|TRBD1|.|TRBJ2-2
CASSQGANTGELFF
TGCGCCAGCTCCCAGGGGGCGAACACCGGGGAGCTGTTTTTT
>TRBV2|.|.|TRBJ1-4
CASSAESTGKLFF
TGTGCCAGCAGTGCCGAGAGTACGGGAAAACTGTTTTTT
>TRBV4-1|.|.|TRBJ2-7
CASSQEAGIFYEQYF
TGCGCCAGCAGCCAAGAGGCGGGGATATTCTACGAGCAGTACTTC
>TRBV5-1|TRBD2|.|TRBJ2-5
CASSLGLAGKTQYF
TGCGCCAGCAGCTTGGGACTAGCGGGAAAGACCCAGTACTTC
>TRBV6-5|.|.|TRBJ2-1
CASSYSNGGEQFF
TGTGCCAGCAGTTACTCGAACGGGGGTGAGCAGTTCTTC
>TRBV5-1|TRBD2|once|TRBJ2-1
CASSLLAGGSNEQFF
TGCGCCAGCAGCTTACTAGCGGGAGGCTCCAATGAGCAGTTCTTC
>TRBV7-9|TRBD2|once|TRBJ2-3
CASSFGREGLRDTQYF
TGTGCCAGCAGCTTTGGCCGGGAGGGCCTGAGGGATACGCAGTATTTT
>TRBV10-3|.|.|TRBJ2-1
CAISGAGTRTSYNEQFF
TGTGCCATCAGTGGAGCGGGTACTCGAACGTCCTACAATGAGCAGTTCTTC
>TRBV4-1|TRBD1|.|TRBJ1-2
CASSQGGTDGYTF
TGCGCCAGCAGCCAAGGAGGGACAGATGGCTACACCTTC
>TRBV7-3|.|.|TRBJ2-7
CVRYELDEQYF
TGTGTAAGATACGAGCTAGACGAGCAGTACTTC
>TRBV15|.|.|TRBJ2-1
CATSSHGLSNEQFF
TGTGCCACCAGCAGCCACGGTTTAAGCAATGAGCAGTTCTTC
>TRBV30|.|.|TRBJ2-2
CAWSLRLVSGELFF
TGTGCCTGGAGCCTCAGACTAGTTTCCGGGGAGCTGTTTTTT
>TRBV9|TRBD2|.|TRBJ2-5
CASSAGLADEETQYF
TGTGCCAGCAGCGCGGGACTAGCGGATGAAGAGACCCAGTACTTC
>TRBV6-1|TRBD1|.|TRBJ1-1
CASRGDRVLNTEAFF
TGTGCCAGCAGGGGGGACAGGGTACTGAACACTGAAGCTTTCTTT
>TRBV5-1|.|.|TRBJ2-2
CASSLGHATGELFF
TGCGCCAGCAGCTTGGGGCACGCCACCGGGGAGCTGTTTTTT
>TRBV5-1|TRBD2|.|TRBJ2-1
CASSPSGGAGNEQFF
TGCGCCAGCAGCCCGAGCGGGGGGGCCGGGAATGAGCAGTTCTTC
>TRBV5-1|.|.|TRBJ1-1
CASRDTGRDTEAFF
TGCGCCAGCAGAGACACAGGCCGAGACACTGAAGCTTTCTTT
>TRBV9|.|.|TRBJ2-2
CASSGNERYTGELFF
TGTGCCAGCAGCGGAAACGAGCGTTACACCGGGGAGCTGTTTTTT
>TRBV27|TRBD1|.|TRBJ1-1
CASSLLGGQGAIEAFF
TGTGCCAGCAGTTTACTGGGGGGACAGGGGGCGATTGAAGCTTTCTTT
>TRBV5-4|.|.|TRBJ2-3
CASRWGGFSTDTQYF
TGTGCCAGCAGGTGGGGGGGCTTCAGCACAGATACGCAGTATTTT
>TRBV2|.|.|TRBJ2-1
CASSAGSYNEQFF
TGTGCCAGCAGTGCGGGATCCTACAATGAGCAGTTCTTC
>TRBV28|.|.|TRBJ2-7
CASLARERSYEQYF
TGTGCCAGCCTGGCGAGGGAGCGTTCCTACGAGCAGTACTTC
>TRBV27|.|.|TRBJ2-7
CASSPQGSSYEQYF
TGTGCCAGCAGCCCTCAGGGGTCTTCCTACGAGCAGTACTTC
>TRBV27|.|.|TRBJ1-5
CATAGQGQPQHF
TGTGCCACCGCGGGGCAGGGTCAGCCCCAGCATTTT
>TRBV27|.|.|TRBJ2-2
CASTTSGAGELFF
TGTGCCAGCACCACCTCGGGAGCCGGGGAGCTGTTTTTT
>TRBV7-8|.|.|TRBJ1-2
CASSLARVNPWNYGYTF
TGTGCCAGCAGCTTAGCGCGGGTTAACCCGTGGAACTATGGCTACACCTTC
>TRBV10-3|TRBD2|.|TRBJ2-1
CAIRVAGGEHNEQFF
TGTGCCATCAGGGTAGCGGGGGGGGAACACAATGAGCAGTTCTTC
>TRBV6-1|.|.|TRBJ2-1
CASSNPLHGEQFF
TGTGCCAGCAGTAACCCTCTTCACGGTGAGCAGTTCTTC
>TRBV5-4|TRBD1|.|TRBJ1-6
CASSWDRANSPLHF
TGTGCCAGCAGCTGGGACAGGGCGAATTCACCCCTCCACTTT
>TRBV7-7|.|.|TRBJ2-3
CASSYSTDTQYF
TGTGCCAGCAGTTATAGCACAGATACGCAGTATTTT
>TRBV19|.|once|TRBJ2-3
CASRRRDTDTQYF
TGTGCCAGTAGGCGGCGAGACACAGATACGCAGTATTTT
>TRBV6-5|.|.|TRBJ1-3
CASRHQGGSGNTIYF
TGTGCCAGCAGACACCAGGGAGGATCTGGAAACACCATATATTTT
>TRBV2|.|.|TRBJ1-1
CASTGSVNTEAFF
TGTGCCAGCACTGGCTCAGTGAACACTGAAGCTTTCTTT
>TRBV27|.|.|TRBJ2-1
CASSLGGKSYNEQFF
TGTGCCAGCAGTTTAGGCGGAAAATCCTACAATGAGCAGTTCTTC